This passage covers 8 T cell receptor beta chains from one sample sequenced in a study of immune cell composition in non-small cell lung cancer. Only in-frame clones appear in the TCRdb table, and some are missing; sequencing was by immunoSEQ multiplex PCR. The sample lists 6,400 or so clones, about 72% occurring once. Normal lung was sampled as far from the tumour as possible, at least 3 cm. Sample: non-adjacent lung tissue. The receptors were sampled from a human donor with non-small cell lung cancer.

In this sample, this clone turned up once. The chain combines TRBV5-6 with TRBJ1-1; 9 bases align to TRBD1. The germline CDR1 and CDR2 sequences are SGHDT and YYEEEE. V gave up 4 bases and J gave up 4 bases; unmatched junction bases: 8. This CDR3 region has 15 residues. The CDR3 sequence is CASSPSQGATTEAFF. For the CDR3, the DNA is TGTGCCAGCAGCCCTTCACAGGGGGCGACCACTGAAGCTTTCTTT.

V gene TRBV2 combines with J gene TRBJ2-1; TRBD2 agrees at 12 bases. From germline, CDR1 is SNHLY and CDR2 FYNNEI. Trimming at V came to 5 bases and at J to 3 bases, leaving 8 bases not matched to a gene. The CDR3 has 17 amino acids. In DNA form, the CDR3 reads TGTGCCAGCAGTTCACTAGCGGGGGGTTCTATCTACAATGAGCAGTTCTTC. Translation gives CASSSLAGGSIYNEQFF.

This chain links TRBV5-6 with TRBJ1-2; no firm D call. CDR1 and CDR2 from the germline V gene are SGHDT and YYEEEE. CDR3 length: 14 amino acids. V shed 4 bases and J shed 3 bases, with 13 bases lying between them. The CDR3 DNA is TGTGCCAGCAGCCTGCCGGGAAGGGACTATGGCTACACCTTC. Its translation: CASSLPGRDYGYTF.

The chain uses TRBV6-5 and TRBJ1-1, with D perhaps matching TRBD1 (6 bases). The CDR3 spans 14 residues. V lost 0 bases and J lost 5, with 10 bases in between. Germline V gene lookup returns CDR1 MNHEY and CDR2 SVGAGI. The CDR3 reads CASSYSTDRTEAFF. The CDR3, as DNA: TGTGCCAGCAGTTACTCCACCGACAGGACTGAAGCTTTCTTT.

The chain recombines TRBV7-6 with TRBJ2-1; unclear D gene. The V end lost 3 bases, the J end lost 5 bases, and 17 bases lay between the germline ends. The CDR3 is 16 amino acids. CDR1 SGHVS and CDR2 FNYEAQ come from the germline V gene. This chain's CDR3 is CASSFQPGPPDNEQFF. The CDR3 DNA sequence: TGTGCCAGCAGCTTTCAACCAGGTCCTCCGGACAATGAGCAGTTCTTC.

This clone occurred a few times. The chain recombines TRBV5-6 with TRBJ1-2; 9 positions agree with TRBD1. Germline CDR1 and CDR2: SGHDT and YYEEEE. This CDR3 has 15 amino acids. Trimming took 3 bases from V and 2 from J; bases not matched to a gene: 5. Here the CDR3 reads CASSYWDRVNYGYTF. The CDR3 DNA is TGTGCCAGCAGCTACTGGGACAGGGTCAACTATGGCTACACCTTC.

The chain joins TRBV28 to TRBJ2-2; tentative D call: TRBD1 (5 bases). V lost 3 bases and J lost 1, with 9 bases in between. The germline CDR1 and CDR2 sequences are MDHEN and SYDVKM. The CDR3 spans 15 residues. In nucleotides, the CDR3 is TGTGCCAGCAGTTTCCCTGGACAGAACACCGGGGAGCTGTTTTTT. The encoded protein is CASSFPGQNTGELFF.

The chain uses TRBV5-4 and TRBJ1-6; a possible D gene is TRBD1 (6 bases). Between the trimmed V and J ends, which lost 4 bases and 7 bases, there was a span of 9 bases. Germline lookup yields CDR1 SGHNT and CDR2 YYREEE (reference sequence). This CDR3 is built from 13 residues. The CDR3: CASSADRNSPLHF. CDR3 nucleotide sequence: TGTGCCAGCAGCGCAGACAGGAATTCACCCCTCCACTTT.